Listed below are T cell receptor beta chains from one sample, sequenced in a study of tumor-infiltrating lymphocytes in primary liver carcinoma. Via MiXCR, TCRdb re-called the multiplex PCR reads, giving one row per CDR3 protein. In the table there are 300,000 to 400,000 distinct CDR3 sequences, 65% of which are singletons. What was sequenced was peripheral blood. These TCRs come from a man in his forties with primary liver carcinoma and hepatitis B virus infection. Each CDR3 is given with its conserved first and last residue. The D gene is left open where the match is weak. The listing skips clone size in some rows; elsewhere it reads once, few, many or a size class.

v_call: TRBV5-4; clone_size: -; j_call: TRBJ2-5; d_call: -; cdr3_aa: CASSLSGSRAEIQYF; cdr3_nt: TGTGCCAGCAGCTTGTCCGGTAGTAGGGCGGAGATCCAGTACTTC
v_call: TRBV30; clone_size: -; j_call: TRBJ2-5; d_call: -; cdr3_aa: CAWSRQETQYF; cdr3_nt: TGTGCCTGGTCTAGGCAAGAGACCCAGTACTTC
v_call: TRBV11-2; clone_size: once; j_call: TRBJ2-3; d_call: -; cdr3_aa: CASRSAASTDTQYF; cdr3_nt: TGTGCCAGCAGGTCAGCAGCTAGTACAGATACGCAGTATTTT
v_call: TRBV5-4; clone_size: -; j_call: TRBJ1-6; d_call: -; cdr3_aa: CASSLGGGLSNSPLHF; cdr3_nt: TGTGCCAGCAGCTTGGGAGGAGGGCTCAGCAATTCACCCCTCCACTTT
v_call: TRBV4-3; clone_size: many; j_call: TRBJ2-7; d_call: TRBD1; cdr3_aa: CASSQDRQGVVGEQYF; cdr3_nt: TGCGCCAGCAGCCAAGACAGGCAGGGGGTTGTCGGCGAGCAGTACTTC
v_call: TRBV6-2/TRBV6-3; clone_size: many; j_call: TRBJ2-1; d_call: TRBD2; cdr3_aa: CASSYGPLRGLAGINEQFF; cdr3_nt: TGTGCCAGCAGTTACGGTCCCTTGCGAGGGCTAGCGGGAATCAATGAGCAGTTCTTC
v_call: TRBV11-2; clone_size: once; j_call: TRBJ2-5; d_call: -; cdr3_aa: CASSKDGLQETQYF; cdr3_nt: TGTGCCAGCAGCAAGGACGGACTCCAAGAGACCCAGTACTTC
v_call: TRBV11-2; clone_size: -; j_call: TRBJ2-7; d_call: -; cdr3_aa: CASSLGTVNMGFSYEQYF; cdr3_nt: TGTGCCAGCAGCTTAGGGACGGTCAATATGGGGTTCTCCTACGAGCAGTACTTC
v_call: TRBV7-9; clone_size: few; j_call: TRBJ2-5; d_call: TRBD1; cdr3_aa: CAGGQGQETQYF; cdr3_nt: TGTGCCGGGGGACAGGGACAAGAGACCCAGTACTTC
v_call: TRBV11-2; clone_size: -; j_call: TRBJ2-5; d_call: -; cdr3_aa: CASSLDMVSETQYF; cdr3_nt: TGTGCCAGCAGCTTGGACATGGTATCAGAGACCCAGTACTTC
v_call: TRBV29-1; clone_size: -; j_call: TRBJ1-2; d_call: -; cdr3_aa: CNVELVGGYSYTF; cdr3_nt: TGCAACGTTGAATTGGTAGGCGGCTATAGCTACACCTTC
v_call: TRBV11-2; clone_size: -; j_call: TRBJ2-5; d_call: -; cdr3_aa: CASNLDWPEPTQYF; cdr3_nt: TGTGCCAGCAACTTAGATTGGCCGGAGCCGACCCAGTACTTC
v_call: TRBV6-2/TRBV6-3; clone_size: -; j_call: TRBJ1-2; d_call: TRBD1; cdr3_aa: CASSKTTGGGYTF; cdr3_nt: TGTGCCAGCAGCAAGACAACAGGGGGCGGCTACACCTTC
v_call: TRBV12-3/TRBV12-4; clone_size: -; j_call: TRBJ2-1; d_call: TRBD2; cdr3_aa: CVSRPLAGGSYNEQFF; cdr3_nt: TGTGTCAGCAGGCCTCTAGCGGGAGGGTCCTACAATGAGCAGTTCTTC
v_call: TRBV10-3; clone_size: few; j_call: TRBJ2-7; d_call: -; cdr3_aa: CAISESTSGEQYF; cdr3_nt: TGTGCCATCAGTGAGTCGACGAGTGGGGAGCAGTACTTC
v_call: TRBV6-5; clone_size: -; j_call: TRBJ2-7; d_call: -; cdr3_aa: CASSYSRPHEHYF; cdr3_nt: TGTGCCAGCAGTTACAGTCGTCCCCACGAGCATTACTTC
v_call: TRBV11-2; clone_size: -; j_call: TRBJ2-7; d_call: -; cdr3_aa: CASSLDWLEAYEQCF; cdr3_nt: TGTGCCAGCAGCTTAGATTGGCTGGAGGCCTACGAGCAGTGCTTC
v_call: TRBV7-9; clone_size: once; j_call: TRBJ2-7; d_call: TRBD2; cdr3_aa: CVSSSDTSGYYEQYF; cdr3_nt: TGTGTCAGCAGCTCGGACACTAGCGGGTACTACGAGCAGTACTTC
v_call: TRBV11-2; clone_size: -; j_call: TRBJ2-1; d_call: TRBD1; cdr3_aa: CASSLVLGTGFYNEQFF; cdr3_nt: TGTGCCAGCAGCTTAGTTCTCGGGACAGGTTTCTACAATGAGCAGTTCTTC
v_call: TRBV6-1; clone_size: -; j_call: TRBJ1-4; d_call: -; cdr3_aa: CASSLTASNEKLFF; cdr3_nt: TGTGCCAGCAGTTTGACAGCGTCTAATGAAAAACTGTTTTTT
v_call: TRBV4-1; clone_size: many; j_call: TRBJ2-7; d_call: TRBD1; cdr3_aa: CASSPRTGAVEQYF; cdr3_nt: TGCGCCAGCAGCCCAAGGACAGGGGCGGTGGAGCAGTACTTC
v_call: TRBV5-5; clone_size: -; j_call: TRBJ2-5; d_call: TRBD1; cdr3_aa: CPSSLGQGWVQEIQYF; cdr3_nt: TGTCCCAGCAGCTTGGGACAGGGGTGGGTTCAAGAGATCCAGTACTTC
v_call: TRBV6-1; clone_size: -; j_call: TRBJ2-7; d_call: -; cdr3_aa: CASTLDRVSYEQYF; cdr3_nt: TGTGCCAGCACACTCGACCGAGTATCCTACGAGCAGTACTTC
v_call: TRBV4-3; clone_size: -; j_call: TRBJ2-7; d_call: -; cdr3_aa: CASSQEQRYEQYF; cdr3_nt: TGCGCCAGCAGTCAAGAACAGCGCTACGAGCAGTACTTC
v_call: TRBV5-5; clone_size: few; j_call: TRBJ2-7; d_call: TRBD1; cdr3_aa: CVSSLTGFSYEQYF; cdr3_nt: TGTGTCAGCAGCTTGACAGGGTTCTCCTACGAGCAGTACTTC
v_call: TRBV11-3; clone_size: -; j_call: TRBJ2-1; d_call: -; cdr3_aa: CASSLGVGRWALNEQFF; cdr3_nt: TGTGCCAGCAGCTTAGGAGTTGGGCGGTGGGCCCTCAATGAGCAGTTCTTC
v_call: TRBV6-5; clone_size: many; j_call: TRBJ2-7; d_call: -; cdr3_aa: CASSEGSSYEQYF; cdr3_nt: TGTGCCAGCAGTGAAGGGAGCTCCTACGAGCAGTACTTC
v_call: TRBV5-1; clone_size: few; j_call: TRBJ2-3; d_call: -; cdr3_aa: CASSFHGGSTDTQYF; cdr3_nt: TGCGCCAGCAGCTTCCACGGCGGTAGCACAGATACGCAGTATTTT
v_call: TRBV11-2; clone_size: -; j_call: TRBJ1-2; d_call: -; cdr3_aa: CASSPGPYGYTF; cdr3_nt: TGTGCCAGCAGCCCGGGACCTTATGGCTACACCTTC
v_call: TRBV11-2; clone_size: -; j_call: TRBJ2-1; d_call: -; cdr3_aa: CASSLGGARGLYNEQFF; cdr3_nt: TGTGCCAGCAGCTTAGGGGGCGCTAGAGGTCTGTACAATGAGCAGTTCTTC
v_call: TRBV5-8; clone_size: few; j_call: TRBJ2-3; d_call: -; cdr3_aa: CASSLIMGADTQYF; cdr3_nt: TGTGCCAGCAGCTTGATTATGGGAGCAGATACGCAGTATTTT
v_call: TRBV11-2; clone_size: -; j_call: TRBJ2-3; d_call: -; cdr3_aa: CASEDSEYPTHTQYF; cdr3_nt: TGTGCCAGTGAAGATAGCGAATACCCCACACATACGCAGTATTTT
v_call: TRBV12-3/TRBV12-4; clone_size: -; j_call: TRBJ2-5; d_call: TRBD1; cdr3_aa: CANSWGQGIGQETQYF; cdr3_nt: TGTGCCAACAGTTGGGGACAGGGGATAGGGCAAGAGACCCAGTACTTC
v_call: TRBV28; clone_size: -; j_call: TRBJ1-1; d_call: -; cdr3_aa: CASSVRVGGANTEAFF; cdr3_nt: TGTGCCAGCAGTGTAAGGGTAGGGGGGGCGAACACTGAAGCTTTCTTT
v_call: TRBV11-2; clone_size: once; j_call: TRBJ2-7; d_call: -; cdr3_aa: CASRPVLSYEEYF; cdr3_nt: TGTGCTAGCAGGCCCGTCTTGTCCTACGAGGAGTACTTC
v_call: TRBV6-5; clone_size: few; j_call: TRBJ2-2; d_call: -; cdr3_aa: CASSPPTNTGELFF; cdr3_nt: TGTGCCAGCAGCCCTCCTACGAACACCGGGGAGCTGTTTTTT
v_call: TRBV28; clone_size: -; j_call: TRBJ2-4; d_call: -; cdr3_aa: CASSPPGLARNIQYF; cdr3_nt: TGTGCCAGCAGTCCTCCCGGGTTGGCCAGAAACATTCAGTACTTC
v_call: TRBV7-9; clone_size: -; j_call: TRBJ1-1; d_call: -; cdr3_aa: CASGVVVNTEAFF; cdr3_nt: TGTGCCAGCGGCGTGGTGGTGAACACTGAAGCTTTCTTT
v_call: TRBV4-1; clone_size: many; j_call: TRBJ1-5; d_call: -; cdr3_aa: CASSQAQGSNQPQHF; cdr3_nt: TGCGCCAGCAGCCAGGCCCAGGGGAGCAATCAGCCCCAGCATTTT
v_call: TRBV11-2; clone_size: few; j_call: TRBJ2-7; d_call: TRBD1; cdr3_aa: CTSSLEFGDRVYEQYF; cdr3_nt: TGTACCAGCAGCTTAGAGTTCGGGGACAGGGTCTACGAGCAGTACTTC
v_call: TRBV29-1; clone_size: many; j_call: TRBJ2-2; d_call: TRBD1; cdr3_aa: CSVAQGVGELFF; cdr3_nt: TGCAGCGTTGCACAGGGGGTCGGGGAGCTGTTTTTT